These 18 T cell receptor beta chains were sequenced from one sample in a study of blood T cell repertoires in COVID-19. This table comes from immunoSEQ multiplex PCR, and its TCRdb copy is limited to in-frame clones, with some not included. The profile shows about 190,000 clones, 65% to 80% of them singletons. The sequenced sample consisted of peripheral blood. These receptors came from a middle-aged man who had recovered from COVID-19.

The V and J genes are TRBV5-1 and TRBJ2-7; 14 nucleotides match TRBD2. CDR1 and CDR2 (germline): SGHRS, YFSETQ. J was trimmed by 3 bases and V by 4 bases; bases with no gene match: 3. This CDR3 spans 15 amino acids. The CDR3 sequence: CASSAGLAGVYEQYF. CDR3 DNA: TGCGCCAGCAGCGCGGGACTAGCGGGAGTCTACGAGCAGTACTTC.

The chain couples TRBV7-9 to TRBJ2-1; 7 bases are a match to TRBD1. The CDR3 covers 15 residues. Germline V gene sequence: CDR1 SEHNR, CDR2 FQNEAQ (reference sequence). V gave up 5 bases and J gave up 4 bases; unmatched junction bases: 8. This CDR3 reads CASSHGTELYNEQFF. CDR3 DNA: TGTGCCAGCAGCCATGGGACAGAGTTATACAATGAGCAGTTCTTC.

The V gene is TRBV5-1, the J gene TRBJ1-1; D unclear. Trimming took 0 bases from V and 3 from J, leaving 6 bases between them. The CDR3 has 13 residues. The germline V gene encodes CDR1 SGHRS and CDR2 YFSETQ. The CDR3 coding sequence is TGCGCCAGCAGCTTGGATTCAGACACTGAAGCTTTCTTT. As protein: CASSLDSDTEAFF.

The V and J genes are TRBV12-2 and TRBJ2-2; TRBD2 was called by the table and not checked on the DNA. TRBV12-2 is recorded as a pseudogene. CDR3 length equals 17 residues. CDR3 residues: CASRLAYSSANTGELFF. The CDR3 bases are TGTGCAAGTCGCTTAGCTTACTCTAGCGCGAACACCGGGGAGCTGTTTTTT.

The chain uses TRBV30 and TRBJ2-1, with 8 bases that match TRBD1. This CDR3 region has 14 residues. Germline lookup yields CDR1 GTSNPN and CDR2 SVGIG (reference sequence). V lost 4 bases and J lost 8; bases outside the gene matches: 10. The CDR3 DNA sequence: TGTGCCTGGATGCACGGGACAGGAGCCTATGAGCAGTTCTTC. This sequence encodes CAWMHGTGAYEQFF.

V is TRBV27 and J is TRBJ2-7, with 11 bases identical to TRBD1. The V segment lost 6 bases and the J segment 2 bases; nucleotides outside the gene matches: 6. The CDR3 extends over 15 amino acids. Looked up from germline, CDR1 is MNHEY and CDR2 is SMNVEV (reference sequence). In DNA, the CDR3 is TGTGCCAGCAGGTCCCCGGGACAGGGGGCCTACGAGCAGTACTTC. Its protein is CASRSPGQGAYEQYF.

In DNA form, the CDR3 reads TGTGCCAGCAGCTTCCGCAGGGGACAGGGAAGCTCTGGAAACACCATATATTTT. Its protein product is CASSFRRGQGSSGNTIYF. The chain is built from TRBV7-9 and TRBJ1-3; 9 bases are shared with TRBD1. Germline V gives CDR1 SEHNR, CDR2 FQNEAQ (reference sequence). V trimming: 3 bases; J trimming: 0 bases; junction bases outside the gene matches: 9. The CDR3 is made up of 18 amino acids.

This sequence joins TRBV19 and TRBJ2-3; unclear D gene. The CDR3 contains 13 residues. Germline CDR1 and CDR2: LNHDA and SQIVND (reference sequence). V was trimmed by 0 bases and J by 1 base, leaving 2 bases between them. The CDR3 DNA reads TGTGCCAGTAGTATAGACGGCACAGATACGCAGTATTTT. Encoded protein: CASSIDGTDTQYF.

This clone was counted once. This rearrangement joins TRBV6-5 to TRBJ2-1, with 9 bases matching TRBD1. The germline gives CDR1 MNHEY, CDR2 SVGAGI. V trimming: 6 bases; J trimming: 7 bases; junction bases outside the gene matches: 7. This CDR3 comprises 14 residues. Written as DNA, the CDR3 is TGTGCCAGCAGCGGGACAGGGACGGGAAATGAGCAGTTCTTC. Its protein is CASSGTGTGNEQFF.

CDR3 loop: CASSPWTGGEQFF. CDR3 sequence (DNA): TGTGCCAGTAGCCCCTGGACAGGCGGGGAGCAGTTCTTC. The chain recombines TRBV19 with TRBJ2-1, with 7 bases lining up with TRBD1. CDR1 and CDR2 from the germline V gene are LNHDA and SQIVND (reference sequence). J gave up 10 bases and V 6 bases, and 9 bases lay outside the gene matches. This CDR3 spans 13 amino acids.

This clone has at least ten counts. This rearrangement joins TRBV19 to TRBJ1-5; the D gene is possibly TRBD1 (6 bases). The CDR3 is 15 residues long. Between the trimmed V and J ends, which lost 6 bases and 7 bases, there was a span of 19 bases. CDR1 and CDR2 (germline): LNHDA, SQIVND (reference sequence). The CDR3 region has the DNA TGTGCCAGTAGCCGATCGCTCAGGGGCGGCCAGCCCCAGCATTTT. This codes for CASSRSLRGGQPQHF.

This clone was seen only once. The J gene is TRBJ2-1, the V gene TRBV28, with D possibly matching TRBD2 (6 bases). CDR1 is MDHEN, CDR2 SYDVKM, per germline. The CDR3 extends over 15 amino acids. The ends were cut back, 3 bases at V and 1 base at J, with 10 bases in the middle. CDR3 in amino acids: CASSLEGGSYNEQFF. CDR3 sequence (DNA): TGTGCCAGCAGTTTGGAGGGAGGATCCTACAATGAGCAGTTCTTC.

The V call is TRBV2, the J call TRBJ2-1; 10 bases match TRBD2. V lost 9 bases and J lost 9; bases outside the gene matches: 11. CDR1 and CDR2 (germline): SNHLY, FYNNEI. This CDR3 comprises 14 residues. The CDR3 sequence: CARLSGRHLFEQFF. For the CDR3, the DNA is TGTGCCAGACTTAGCGGGAGGCACCTTTTTGAGCAGTTCTTC.

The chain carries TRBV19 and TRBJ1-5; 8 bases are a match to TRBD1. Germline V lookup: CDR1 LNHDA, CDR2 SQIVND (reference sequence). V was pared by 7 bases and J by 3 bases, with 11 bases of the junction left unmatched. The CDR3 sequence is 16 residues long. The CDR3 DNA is TGTGCCAGTATCCCTGGACAGGGTGGGTACAATCAGCCCCAGCATTTT. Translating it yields CASIPGQGGYNQPQHF.

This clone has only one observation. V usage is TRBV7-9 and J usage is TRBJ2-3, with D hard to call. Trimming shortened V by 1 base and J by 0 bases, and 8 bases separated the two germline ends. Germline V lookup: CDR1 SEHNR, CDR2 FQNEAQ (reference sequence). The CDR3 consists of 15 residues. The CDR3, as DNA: TGTGCCAGCAGCTTAGTAAGGAGTAGCACAGATACGCAGTATTTT. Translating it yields CASSLVRSSTDTQYF.

CDR3 loop: CASNPSGARSGNTIYF. CDR3 coding DNA: TGTGCCAGCAACCCCTCAGGGGCCAGGTCTGGAAACACCATATATTTT. The chain joins TRBV6-6 to TRBJ1-3, with a tentative D call TRBD1 (6 bases). The CDR3 runs 16 residues. Germline CDR1 and CDR2: MNHNY and SVGAGI (reference sequence). Trimming took 7 bases from V and 1 from J, leaving 17 bases between them.

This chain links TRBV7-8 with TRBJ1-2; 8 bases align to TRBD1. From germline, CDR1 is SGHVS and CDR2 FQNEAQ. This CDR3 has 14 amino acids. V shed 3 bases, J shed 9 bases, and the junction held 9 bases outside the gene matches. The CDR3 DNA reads TGTGCCAGCAGCTTCGACAGGGGTTTATCGAGCTACACCTTC. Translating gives CASSFDRGLSSYTF.

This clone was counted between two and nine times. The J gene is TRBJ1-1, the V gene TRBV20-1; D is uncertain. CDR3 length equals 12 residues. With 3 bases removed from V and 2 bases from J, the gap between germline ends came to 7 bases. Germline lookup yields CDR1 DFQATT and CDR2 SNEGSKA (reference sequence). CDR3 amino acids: CSASPVNTEAFF. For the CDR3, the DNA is TGCAGTGCTAGTCCGGTAAACACTGAAGCTTTCTTT.